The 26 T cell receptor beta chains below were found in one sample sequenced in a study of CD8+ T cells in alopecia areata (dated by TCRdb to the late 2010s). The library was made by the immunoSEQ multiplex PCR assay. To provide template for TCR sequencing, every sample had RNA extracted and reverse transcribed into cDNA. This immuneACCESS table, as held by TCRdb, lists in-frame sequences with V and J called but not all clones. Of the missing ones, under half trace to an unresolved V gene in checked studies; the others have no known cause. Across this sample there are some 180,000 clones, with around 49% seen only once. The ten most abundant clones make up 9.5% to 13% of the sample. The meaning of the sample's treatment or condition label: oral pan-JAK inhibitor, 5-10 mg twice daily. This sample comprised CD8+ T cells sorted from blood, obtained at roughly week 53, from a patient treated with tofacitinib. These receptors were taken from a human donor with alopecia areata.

The CDR3 nucleotides read TGTGCCAGCAGCCAGGGACAGCTCAACACTGAAGCTTTCTTT. This encodes CASSQGQLNTEAFF. The V gene is TRBV7-6, the J gene TRBJ1-1; the match to TRBD1 covers 7 bases. The J segment lost 2 bases and the V segment lost 5 bases, leaving 5 bases of the junction unmatched. This CDR3 contains 14 residues. The germline V gene encodes CDR1 SGHVS and CDR2 FNYEAQ.

CDR3 sequence reads: CAWRRDLLNTGELFF. The CDR3 nucleotides are TGTGCCTGGAGAAGGGACCTACTAAACACCGGGGAGCTGTTTTTT. The rearrangement uses TRBV30 and TRBJ2-2, with D perhaps assigned TRBD1 or TRBD2 (5 bases each). CDR1 GTSNPN and CDR2 SVGIG come from the germline V gene (reference sequence). V was shortened by 3 bases and J by 2 bases, with 13 bases between the two germline ends. CDR3 length: 15 amino acids.

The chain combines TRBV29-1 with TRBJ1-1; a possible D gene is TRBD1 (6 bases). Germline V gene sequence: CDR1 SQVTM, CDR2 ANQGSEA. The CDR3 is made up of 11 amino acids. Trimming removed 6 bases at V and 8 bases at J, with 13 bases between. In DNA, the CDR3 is TGCAGCGTAAAAGGGGGGAACGAAGCTTTCTTT. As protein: CSVKGGNEAFF.

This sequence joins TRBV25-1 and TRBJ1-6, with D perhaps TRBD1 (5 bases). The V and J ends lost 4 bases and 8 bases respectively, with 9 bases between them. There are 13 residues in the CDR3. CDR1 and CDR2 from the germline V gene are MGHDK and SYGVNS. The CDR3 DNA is TGTGCCAGCAGTGTGGGACTTTATTCACCCCTCCACTTT. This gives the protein CASSVGLYSPLHF.

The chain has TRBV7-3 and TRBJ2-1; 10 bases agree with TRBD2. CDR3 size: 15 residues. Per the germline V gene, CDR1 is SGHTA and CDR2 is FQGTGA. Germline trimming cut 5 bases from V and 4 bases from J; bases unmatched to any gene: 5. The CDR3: CASSTLAGGYNEQFF. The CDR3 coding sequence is TGTGCCAGCAGCACATTAGCGGGGGGATACAATGAGCAGTTCTTC. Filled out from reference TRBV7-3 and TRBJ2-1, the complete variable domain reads GAGVSQTPSNKVTEKGKYVELRCDPISGHTALYWYRQSLGQGPEFLIYFQGTGAADDSGLPNDRFFAVRPEGSVSTLKIQRTERGDSAVYLCASSTLAGGYNEQFFGPGTRLTVL.

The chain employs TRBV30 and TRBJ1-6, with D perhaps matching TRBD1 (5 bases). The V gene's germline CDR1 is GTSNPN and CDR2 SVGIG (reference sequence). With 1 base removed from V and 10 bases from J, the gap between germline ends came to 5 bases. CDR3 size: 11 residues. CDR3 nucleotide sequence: TGTGCCTGGAGTGGGGGGTCACCCCTCCACTTT. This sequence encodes CAWSGGSPLHF. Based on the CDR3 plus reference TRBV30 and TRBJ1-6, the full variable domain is SQTIHQWPATLVQPVGSPLSLECTVEGTSNPNLYWYRQAAGRGLQLLFYSVGIGQISSEVPQNLSASRPQDRQFILSSKKLLLSDSGFYLCAWSGGSPLHFGNGTRLTVT.

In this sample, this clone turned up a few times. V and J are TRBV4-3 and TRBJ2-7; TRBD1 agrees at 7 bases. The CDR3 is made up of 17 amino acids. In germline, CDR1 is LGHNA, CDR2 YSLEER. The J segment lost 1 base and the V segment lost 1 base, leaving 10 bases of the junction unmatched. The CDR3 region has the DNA TGCGCCAGCAGCCAAGCGACAGACAGGGCCCTTTCCTACGAGCAGTACTTC. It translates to CASSQATDRALSYEQYF.

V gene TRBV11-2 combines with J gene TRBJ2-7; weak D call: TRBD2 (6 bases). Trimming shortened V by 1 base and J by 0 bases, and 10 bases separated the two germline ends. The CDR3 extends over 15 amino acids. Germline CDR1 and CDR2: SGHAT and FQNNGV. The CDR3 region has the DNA TGTGCCAGCAGCTTAGTCCGGGGGAGCTCCTACGAGCAGTACTTC. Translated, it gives CASSLVRGSSYEQYF.

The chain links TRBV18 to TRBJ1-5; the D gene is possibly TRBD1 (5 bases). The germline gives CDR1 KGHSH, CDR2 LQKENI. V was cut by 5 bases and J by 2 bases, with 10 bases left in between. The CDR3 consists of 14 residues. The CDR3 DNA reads TGTGCCAGCTCATCTCGGGACGGCAATCAGCCCCAGCATTTT. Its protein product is CASSSRDGNQPQHF.

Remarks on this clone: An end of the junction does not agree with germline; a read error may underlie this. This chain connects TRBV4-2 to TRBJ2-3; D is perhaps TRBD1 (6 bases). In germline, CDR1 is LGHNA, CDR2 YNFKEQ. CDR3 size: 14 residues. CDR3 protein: CASSQGRETGTQYF. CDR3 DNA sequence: TGTGCCAGCAGCCAAGGGCGAGAGACAGGTACGCAGTATTTT.

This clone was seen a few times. DNA of the CDR3: TGCGCCAGCAGCCCGGACAGGGACATTACTGAAGCTTTCTTT. Its translation: CASSPDRDITEAFF. J is TRBJ1-1 and V is TRBV4-1; the match to TRBD1 covers 8 bases. The germline V gene encodes CDR1 MGHRA and CDR2 YSYEKL. With V trimmed by 4 bases and J by 5 bases, 6 bases remained unmatched. The CDR3 spans 14 residues.

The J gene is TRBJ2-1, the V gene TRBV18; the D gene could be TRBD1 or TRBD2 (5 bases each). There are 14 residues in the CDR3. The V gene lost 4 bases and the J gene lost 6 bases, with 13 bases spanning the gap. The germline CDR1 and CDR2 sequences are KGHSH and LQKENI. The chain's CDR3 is CASSRLDGANEQFF. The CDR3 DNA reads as TGTGCCAGCTCACGACTGGACGGGGCCAATGAGCAGTTCTTC.

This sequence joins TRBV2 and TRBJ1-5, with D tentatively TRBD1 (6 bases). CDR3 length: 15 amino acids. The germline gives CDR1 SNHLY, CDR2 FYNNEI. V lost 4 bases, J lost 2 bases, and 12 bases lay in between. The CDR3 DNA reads TGTGCCAGCAGTGGAGGGGGAATCGGCAATCAGCCCCAGCATTTT. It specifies CASSGGGIGNQPQHF.

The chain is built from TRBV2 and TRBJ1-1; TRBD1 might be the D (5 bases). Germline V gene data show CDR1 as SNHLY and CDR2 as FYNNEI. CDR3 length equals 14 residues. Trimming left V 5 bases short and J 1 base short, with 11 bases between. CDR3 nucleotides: TGTGCCAGCAGTTACTTTGACAGGAACACTGAAGCTTTCTTT. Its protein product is CASSYFDRNTEAFF. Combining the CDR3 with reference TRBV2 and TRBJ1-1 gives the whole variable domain EPEVTQTPSHQVTQMGQEVILRCVPISNHLYFYWYRQILGQKVEFLVSFYNNEISEKSEIFDDQFSVERPDGSNFTLKIRSTKLEDSAMYFCASSYFDRNTEAFFGQGTRLTVV.

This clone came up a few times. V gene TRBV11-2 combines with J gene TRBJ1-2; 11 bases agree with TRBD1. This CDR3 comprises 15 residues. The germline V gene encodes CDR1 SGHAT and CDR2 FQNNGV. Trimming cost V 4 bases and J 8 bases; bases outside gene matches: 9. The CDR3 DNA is TGTGCCAGCAGCTACGGACAGGGGGCATCAGCCGGCTACACCTTC. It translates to CASSYGQGASAGYTF.

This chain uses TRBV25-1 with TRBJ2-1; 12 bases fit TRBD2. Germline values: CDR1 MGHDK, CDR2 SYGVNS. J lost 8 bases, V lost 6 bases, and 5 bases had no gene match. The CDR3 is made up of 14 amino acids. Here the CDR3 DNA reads TGTGCCAGCAGGGCTAGCGGGGGGGCATATGAGCAGTTCTTC. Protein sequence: CASRASGGAYEQFF.

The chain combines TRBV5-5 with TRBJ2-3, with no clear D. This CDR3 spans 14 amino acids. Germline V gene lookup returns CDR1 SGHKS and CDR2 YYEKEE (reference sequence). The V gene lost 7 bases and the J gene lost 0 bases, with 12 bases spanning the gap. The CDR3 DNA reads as TGTGCCAGCGGGCCGACTCCGAGCACAGATACGCAGTATTTT. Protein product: CASGPTPSTDTQYF.

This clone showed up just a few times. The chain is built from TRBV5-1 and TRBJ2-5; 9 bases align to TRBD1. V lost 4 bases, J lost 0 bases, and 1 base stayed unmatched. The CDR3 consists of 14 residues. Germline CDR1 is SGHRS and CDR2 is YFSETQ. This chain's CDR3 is CASSGDRDQETQYF. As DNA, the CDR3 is TGCGCCAGCAGCGGGGACAGGGACCAAGAGACCCAGTACTTC.

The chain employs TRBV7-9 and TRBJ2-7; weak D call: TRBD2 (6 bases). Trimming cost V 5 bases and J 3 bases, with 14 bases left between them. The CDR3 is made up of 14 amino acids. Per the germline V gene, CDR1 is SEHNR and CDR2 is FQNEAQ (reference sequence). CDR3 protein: CASSPAGGLYEQYF. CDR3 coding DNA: TGTGCCAGCAGCCCCGCCGGGGGACTCTACGAGCAGTACTTC.

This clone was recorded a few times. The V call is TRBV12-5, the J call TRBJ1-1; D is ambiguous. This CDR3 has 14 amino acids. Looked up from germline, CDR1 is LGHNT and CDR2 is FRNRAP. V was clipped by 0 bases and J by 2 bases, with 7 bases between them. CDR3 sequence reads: CASGLVAGNTEAFF. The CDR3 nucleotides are TGTGCTAGTGGTTTGGTCGCGGGCAACACTGAAGCTTTCTTT.

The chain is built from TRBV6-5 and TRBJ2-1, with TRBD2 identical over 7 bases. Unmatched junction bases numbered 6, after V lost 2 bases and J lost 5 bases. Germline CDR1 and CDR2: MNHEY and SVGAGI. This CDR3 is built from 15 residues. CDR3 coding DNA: TGTGCCAGCAGTTACCTGGGGGGGATGGACAATGAGCAGTTCTTC. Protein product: CASSYLGGMDNEQFF.

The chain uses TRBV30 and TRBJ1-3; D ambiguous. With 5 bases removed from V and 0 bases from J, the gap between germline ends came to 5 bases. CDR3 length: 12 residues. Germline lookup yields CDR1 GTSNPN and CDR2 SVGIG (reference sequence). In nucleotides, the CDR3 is TGTGCCTGGGACAACTCTGGAAACACCATATATTTT. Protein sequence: CAWDNSGNTIYF.

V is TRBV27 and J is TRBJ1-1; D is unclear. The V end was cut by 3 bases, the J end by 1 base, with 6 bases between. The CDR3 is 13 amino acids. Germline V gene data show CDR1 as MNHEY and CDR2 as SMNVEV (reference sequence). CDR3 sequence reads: CASSLVGNTEAFF. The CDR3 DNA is TGTGCCAGCAGTTTGGTGGGGAACACTGAAGCTTTCTTT.

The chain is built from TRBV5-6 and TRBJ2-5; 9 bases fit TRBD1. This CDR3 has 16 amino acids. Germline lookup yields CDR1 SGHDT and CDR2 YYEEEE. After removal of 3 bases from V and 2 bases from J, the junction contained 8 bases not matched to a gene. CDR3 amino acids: CASSSTGTGWQETQYF. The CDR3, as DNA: TGTGCCAGCAGCTCGACCGGGACAGGGTGGCAAGAGACCCAGTACTTC.

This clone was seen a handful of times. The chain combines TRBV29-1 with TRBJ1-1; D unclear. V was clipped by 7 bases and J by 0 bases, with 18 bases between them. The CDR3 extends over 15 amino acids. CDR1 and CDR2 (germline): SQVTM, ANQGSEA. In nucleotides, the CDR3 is TGCAGCGCCGTCTCGGAGGGTAACATGAACACTGAAGCTTTCTTT. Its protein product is CSAVSEGNMNTEAFF.

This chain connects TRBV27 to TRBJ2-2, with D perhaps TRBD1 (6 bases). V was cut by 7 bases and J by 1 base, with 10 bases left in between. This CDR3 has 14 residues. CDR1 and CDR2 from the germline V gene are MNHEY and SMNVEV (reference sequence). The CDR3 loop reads CASKADRNTGELFF. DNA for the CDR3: TGTGCCAGCAAAGCGGACAGGAACACCGGGGAGCTGTTTTTT.